One and the same sample provided the 3 T cell receptor beta chains below, sequenced in a study of blood T cell repertoires in COVID-19 (dated by TCRdb to 2018 to 2020). Library method: the immunoSEQ multiplex PCR assay. TCRdb limited this immuneACCESS table to in-frame rearrangements with V and J called. A share of clones is missing; checked studies link under half to unresolved V genes, and the rest is unexplained. Across this sample there are tens of thousands of clones, with around 89% seen only once. The leading ten clones occupy roughly 19% of the sample. The sample was peripheral blood. These receptors originate from a human donor in a cohort sampled during active COVID-19.

The rearrangement links TRBV7-3 to TRBJ2-2; maybe TRBD2 (6 bases). The length of the CDR3 is 16 residues. Trimming removed 3 bases at V and 4 bases at J, with 15 bases between. Looked up from germline, CDR1 is SGHTA and CDR2 is FQGTGA. CDR3 nucleotides: TGTGCCAGCAGCTTGGCGGGGCTAGCGAGCACCGGGGAGCTGTTTTTT. Amino acids: CASSLAGLASTGELFF.

The rearrangement links TRBV6-5 to TRBJ1-1; the match to TRBD1 covers 12 bases. The J segment lost 0 bases and the V segment lost 6 bases, leaving 2 bases of the junction unmatched. The CDR3 contains 15 residues. Germline V gene data show CDR1 as MNHEY and CDR2 as SVGAGI. The CDR3 coding sequence is TGTGCCAGCAGGGGGGACAGGGGGCTGAACACTGAAGCTTTCTTT. The encoded protein is CASRGDRGLNTEAFF.

The chain couples TRBV9 to TRBJ2-5; weak D call: TRBD1 (6 bases). The CDR3 extends over 15 amino acids. Trimming took off 0 bases at V and 5 bases at J, with 14 bases between the two ends. The germline V gene encodes CDR1 SGDLS and CDR2 YYNGEE. CDR3 in amino acids: CASSVVVGARETQYF. Written as DNA, the CDR3 is TGTGCCAGCAGCGTAGTGGTGGGGGCCCGGGAGACCCAGTACTTC.